Reported below is one TCR beta chain. Its antigen is not known. The sample originates from a study of T cell repertoires in cytomegalovirus infection. Study context: HLA-C-restricted CMV epitopes, recently identified, and well-studied HLA-B-restricted ones were used by the study. Public TCR beta signatures indicated both CMV infection and matching HLA type. Overall study findings and caveats: CMV-specific TCR beta clonotypes restricted by HLA-C dominated the ex vivo response.

TCRdb passed the reads through MiXCR, listing each CDR3 protein once. Of some 800,000 distinct CDR3 sequences listed, around 29% are singletons. In germline, CDR1 is SGHTA, CDR2 FQGNSA. Trimming at V came to 4 bases and at J to 7 bases, leaving 4 bases not matched to a gene. The CDR3 has 14 residues. Material: cultured CD8+ T cells from PBMCs, obtained from culture after CMV antigen stimulation. The chain has TRBV7-2 and TRBJ1-5; 10 positions match TRBD1. The receptor was derived from a human donor in good health (CMV status not recorded). Some clones in this sample may be carry-over from other donors' samples. CDR3 residues: CASSYGQGEQPQHF. CDR3 nucleotide sequence: TGTGCCAGCAGCTATGGACAGGGGGAACAGCCCCAGCATTTT.